What follows is one T cell receptor (beta chain) and its context. Its antigen is not identified. Germline and junction disagree at one end, which may indicate a read error. Through a sample-barcoded 5' primer and a J-beta primer mix, a second PCR was run for roughly 7 to 11 cycles. In TCRdb, the 5' RACE reads were re-called with MiXCR into one record per CDR3 protein. Among about 1,500,000 distinct CDR3 sequences listed, about 40% were seen once. CDR1 SGHTA and CDR2 FQGNSA come from the germline V gene. CDR3 length: 14 residues. This entry is derived from a study of blood T cells in healthy people across ages. Study outcomes and limitations: Whereas aged donors had fewer naive CD4+ cells, long-lived donors had more of them and higher diversity.

The V and J genes are TRBV7-2 and TRBJ2-5; 10 positions match TRBD2. Sequences were obtained from blood. The clonotype comes from a woman in her late teens or twenties in good health. This CDR3 is CVSRRLAGYNEQYF. The CDR3 DNA reads as TGTGTCAGCAGAAGACTAGCGGGTTACAATGAGCAGTACTTC.